These 15 T cell receptor beta chains came from one sample sequenced in a study of blood T cell repertoires in COVID-19. Profiled with immunoSEQ multiplex PCR; TCRdb holds only in-frame clones, not every one. The table has 210,000 or so clones, under 90% seen once. The sequencing input was peripheral blood. Receptor source: a woman of 80 years or more with active or convalescent COVID-19.

This clone was seen only once. This rearrangement joins TRBV11-3 to TRBJ2-2; TRBD2 matches at 7 bases. The CDR3 totals 15 residues. V dropped 5 bases and J dropped 6; count of bases not matched to a gene: 9. CDR1 is SGHNT and CDR2 is YENEEA in the germline V gene. The CDR3 spells CASSPTGGRAGELFF. The CDR3 DNA sequence: TGTGCCAGCAGCCCCACGGGGGGAAGGGCCGGGGAGCTGTTTTTT.

In regard to this clone: The identical CDR3 is also encoded by other nucleotide sequences in the sample. The rearrangement joins TRBV7-9 to TRBJ1-3; D ambiguous. This CDR3 comprises 15 residues. Trimming removed 2 bases from V and 0 bases from J, with 8 bases in between. Germline-derived CDR1 and CDR2 are SEHNR and FQNEAQ (reference sequence). The CDR3 loop reads CASSLQESSGNTIYF. CDR3 in DNA: TGTGCCAGCAGCTTACAGGAAAGCTCTGGAAACACCATATATTTT.

This chain links TRBV28 with TRBJ2-1, with TRBD2 matching over 10 bases. V shed 5 bases, J shed 4 bases, and the junction held 8 bases outside the gene matches. Germline V lookup: CDR1 MDHEN, CDR2 SYDVKM. The CDR3 covers 16 residues. The CDR3 is CASSASKAGGYNEQFF. DNA of the CDR3: TGTGCCAGCAGTGCCTCGAAAGCGGGGGGGTACAATGAGCAGTTCTTC. Drawing the rest from reference TRBV28 and TRBJ2-1, the complete variable domain is DVKVTQSSRYLVKRTGEKVFLECVQDMDHENMFWYRQDPGLGLRLIYFSYDVKMKEKGDIPEGYSVSREKKERFSLILESASTNQTSMYLCASSASKAGGYNEQFFGPGTRLTVL.

V is TRBV18 and J is TRBJ2-5; D might be TRBD2 (6 bases). The ends were cut back, 3 bases at V and 5 bases at J, with 7 bases in the middle. Per the germline V gene, CDR1 is KGHSH and CDR2 is LQKENI. CDR3 length: 12 residues. The CDR3, as DNA: TGTGCCAGCTCACCGGGACTGGAGACCCAGTACTTC. Translating gives CASSPGLETQYF.

V is TRBV18 and J is TRBJ1-1, with D perhaps matching TRBD1 (6 bases). CDR1 KGHSH and CDR2 LQKENI come from the germline V gene. The V end lost 3 bases, the J end lost 8 bases, and 10 bases lay between the germline ends. The CDR3 loop spans 12 amino acids. CDR3 coding DNA: TGTGCCAGCTCACCGAGCCAGGGGGAAGCTTTCTTT. It specifies CASSPSQGEAFF.

Written as DNA, the CDR3 is TGTGCTAGTGGTTTGAGGTTGGTCAGGGGCACTGAAGCTTTCTTT. It encodes CASGLRLVRGTEAFF. The V call is TRBV12-5, the J call TRBJ1-1; a weak D match, TRBD1 (6 bases). V was clipped by 2 bases and J by 4 bases, with 14 bases between them. The CDR3 contains 15 residues. Germline CDR1 and CDR2: LGHNT and FRNRAP.

The J gene is TRBJ1-3, the V gene TRBV5-4; no definite D call. The CDR3 is made up of 14 amino acids. The ends were cut back, 0 bases at V and 4 bases at J, with 8 bases in the middle. The germline gives CDR1 SGHNT, CDR2 YYREEE (reference sequence). The CDR3 spells CASSLADGGNTIYF. The CDR3 region has the DNA TGTGCCAGCAGCTTGGCCGACGGGGGAAACACCATATATTTT.

This clone was recorded once. The chain carries TRBV4-1 and TRBJ2-5; TRBD2 aligns across 13 bases. The ends lost 7 bases at V and 1 base at J; junction bases unmatched: 3. CDR1 is MGHRA, CDR2 YSYEKL, per germline. The CDR3 is 15 amino acids. The CDR3 spells CASTRLAGGQETQYF. The CDR3 DNA reads as TGCGCCAGCACCAGACTAGCGGGGGGCCAAGAGACCCAGTACTTC.

This clone was counted once. This rearrangement joins TRBV7-2 to TRBJ2-5, with 10 bases fitting TRBD1. The CDR3 loop spans 16 amino acids. The trim removed 5 bases at V and 3 bases at J, leaving 9 bases unmatched. Germline V CDR1 and CDR2: SGHTA, FQGNSA. CDR3 loop: CASSATRDRGKETQYF. CDR3 nucleotide sequence: TGTGCCAGCAGCGCAACCCGGGACAGGGGAAAAGAGACCCAGTACTTC.

CDR3 nucleotides: TGTGCCAGCAGTCGGACAGGGATATGGGGCTACACCTTC. It yields the protein CASSRTGIWGYTF. The rearrangement uses TRBV27 and TRBJ1-2; TRBD1 agrees at 8 bases. Germline-derived CDR1 and CDR2 are MNHEY and SMNVEV (reference sequence). The CDR3 has 13 residues. V gave up 5 bases and J gave up 8 bases; unmatched junction bases: 7.

V gene TRBV7-3 combines with J gene TRBJ2-1; the match to TRBD2 covers 8 bases. The J segment lost 4 bases and the V segment lost 5 bases, leaving 10 bases of the junction unmatched. Germline values: CDR1 SGHTA, CDR2 FQGTGA. The CDR3 spans 16 residues. The CDR3 reads CASSLGGTSGYNEQFF. DNA for the CDR3: TGTGCCAGCAGCCTAGGGGGTACTAGCGGTTACAATGAGCAGTTCTTC.

This clone was counted between two and nine times. The chain combines TRBV30 with TRBJ1-1; D uncertain. Germline loops: CDR1 GTSNPN, CDR2 SVGIG (reference sequence). V lost 3 bases to trimming and J lost 2 bases, with 10 bases between them. This CDR3 spans 13 amino acids. In DNA form, the CDR3 reads TGTGCCTGGAGCGTGATCGGTAACACTGAAGCTTTCTTT. The encoded protein is CAWSVIGNTEAFF.

The V and J genes are TRBV4-3 and TRBJ2-3; perhaps TRBD2 as D (6 bases). The length of the CDR3 is 15 residues. V dropped 4 bases and J dropped 3 bases, with 14 bases sitting between them. Germline CDR1 is LGHNA and CDR2 is YSLEER. The CDR3 DNA sequence: TGCGCCAGCAGCCTAGGACACGCGGGAACAGATACGCAGTATTTT. This translates into CASSLGHAGTDTQYF.

CDR3 sequence reads: CASSSGTSGGWSSYEQYF. The CDR3 DNA follows: TGCGCCAGCAGCTCGGGGACTAGCGGGGGGTGGTCCTCCTACGAGCAGTACTTC. The rearrangement uses TRBV5-1 and TRBJ2-7, with 15 nucleotides matching TRBD2. The germline CDR1 and CDR2 sequences are SGHRS and YFSETQ. Germline trimming cut 3 bases from V and 0 bases from J; bases unmatched to any gene: 7. CDR3 length equals 18 residues.

The genes are TRBV7-2 and TRBJ2-7, with 7 bases fitting TRBD2. The V and J ends lost 3 bases and 4 bases, in that order; junction bases with no gene match: 9. Looked up from germline, CDR1 is SGHTA and CDR2 is FQGNSA. The CDR3 has 15 amino acids. The CDR3 is CASSLAGDYRYEQYF. DNA of the CDR3: TGTGCCAGCAGCTTGGCCGGGGACTATAGATACGAGCAGTACTTC.